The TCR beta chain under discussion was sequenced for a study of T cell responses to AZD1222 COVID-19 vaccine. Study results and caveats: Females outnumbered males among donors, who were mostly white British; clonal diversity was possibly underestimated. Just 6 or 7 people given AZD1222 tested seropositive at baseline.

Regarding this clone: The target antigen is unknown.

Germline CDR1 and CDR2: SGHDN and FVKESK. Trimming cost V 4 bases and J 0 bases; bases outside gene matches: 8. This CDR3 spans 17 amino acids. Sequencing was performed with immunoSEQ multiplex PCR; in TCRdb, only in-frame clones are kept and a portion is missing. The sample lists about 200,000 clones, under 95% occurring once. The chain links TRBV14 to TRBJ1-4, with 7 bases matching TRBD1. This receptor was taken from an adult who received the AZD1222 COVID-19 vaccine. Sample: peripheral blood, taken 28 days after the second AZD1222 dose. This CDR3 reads CASSPWTGSATNEKLFF. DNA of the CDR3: TGTGCCAGCAGCCCGTGGACAGGATCGGCAACTAATGAAAAACTGTTTTTT.